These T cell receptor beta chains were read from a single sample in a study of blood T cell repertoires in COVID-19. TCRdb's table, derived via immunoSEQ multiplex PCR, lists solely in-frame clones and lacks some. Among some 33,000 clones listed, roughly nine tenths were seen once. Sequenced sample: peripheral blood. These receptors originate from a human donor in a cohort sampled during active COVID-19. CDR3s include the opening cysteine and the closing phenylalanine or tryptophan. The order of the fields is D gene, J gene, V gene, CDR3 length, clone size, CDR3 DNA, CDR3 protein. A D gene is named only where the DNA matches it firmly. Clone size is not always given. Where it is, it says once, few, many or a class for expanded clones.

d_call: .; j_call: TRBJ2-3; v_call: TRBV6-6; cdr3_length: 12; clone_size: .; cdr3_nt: TGTGCCAGCAGTTCCGTAGAGGATACGCAGTATTTT; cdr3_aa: CASSSVEDTQYF
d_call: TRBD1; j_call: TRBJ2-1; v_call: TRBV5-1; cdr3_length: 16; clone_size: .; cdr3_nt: TGCGCCAGCAGCTTGCCCCTGACAGGGGGCTACGATGAGCAGTTCTTC; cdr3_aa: CASSLPLTGGYDEQFF
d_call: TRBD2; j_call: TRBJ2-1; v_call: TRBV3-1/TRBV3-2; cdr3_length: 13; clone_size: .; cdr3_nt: TGTGCCAGCAGTCCAACTACTAGCGACTCGTGTGTCTTC; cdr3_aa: CASSPTTSDSCVF
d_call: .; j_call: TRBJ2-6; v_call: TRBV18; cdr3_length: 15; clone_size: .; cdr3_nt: TGTGCCAGCTCACCTCAGGGTCCCGGGGCCAACGTCCTGACTTTC; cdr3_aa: CASSPQGPGANVLTF
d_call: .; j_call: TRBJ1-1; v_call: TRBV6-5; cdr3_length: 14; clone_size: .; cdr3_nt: TGTGCCAGCACCTCCACGTGGCTGAACACTGAAGCTTTCTTT; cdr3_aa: CASTSTWLNTEAFF
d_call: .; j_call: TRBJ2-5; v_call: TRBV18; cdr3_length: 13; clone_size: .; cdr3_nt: TGTGCCAGCTCTCCGGGAAATCAAGAGACCCAGTACTTC; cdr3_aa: CASSPGNQETQYF
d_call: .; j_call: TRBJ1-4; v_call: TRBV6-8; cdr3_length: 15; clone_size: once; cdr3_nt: TGTGCCAGCAGCCCGCCAGGAGACTATAATGAAAAACTGTTTTTT; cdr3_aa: CASSPPGDYNEKLFF
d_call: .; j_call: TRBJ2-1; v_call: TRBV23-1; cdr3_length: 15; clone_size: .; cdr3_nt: TGCGCCAGCAGTCTGAGGGCTGGGGTACAATGGGGGCAGTTCTTC; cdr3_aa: CASSLRAGVQWGQFF
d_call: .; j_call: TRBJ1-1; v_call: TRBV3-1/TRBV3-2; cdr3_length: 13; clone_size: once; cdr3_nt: TGTGCCAGCAGCTCCACAGGGAACACTGAAGCTTTCTTT; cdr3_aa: CASSSTGNTEAFF
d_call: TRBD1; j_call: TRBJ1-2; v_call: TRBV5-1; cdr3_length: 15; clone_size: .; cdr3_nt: TGCGCCAGCAGCTTGGCCGCGACAGGGGGCTATGGCTACACCTTC; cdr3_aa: CASSLAATGGYGYTF
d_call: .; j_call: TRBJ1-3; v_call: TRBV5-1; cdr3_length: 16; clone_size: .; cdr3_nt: TGCGCCAGCAGCTTGCCGCCGGGGAATGCGGGAAACACCATATATTTT; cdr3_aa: CASSLPPGNAGNTIYF
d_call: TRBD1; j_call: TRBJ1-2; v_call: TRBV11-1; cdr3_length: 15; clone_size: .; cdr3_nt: TGTGCCAGCAGCGTTACGGACAGGGCGGGCTATGGCTACACCTTC; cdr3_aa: CASSVTDRAGYGYTF
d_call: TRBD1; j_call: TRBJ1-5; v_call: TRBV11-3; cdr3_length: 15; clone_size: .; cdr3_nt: TGTGCCAGCAGCTTTGGGACAGCCAACAATCAGCCCCAGCATTTT; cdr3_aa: CASSFGTANNQPQHF
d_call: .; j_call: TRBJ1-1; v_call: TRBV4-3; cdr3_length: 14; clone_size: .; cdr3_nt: TGCGCCAGCAGCCAAGATGGCGGGAACACTGAAGCTTTCTTT; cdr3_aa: CASSQDGGNTEAFF
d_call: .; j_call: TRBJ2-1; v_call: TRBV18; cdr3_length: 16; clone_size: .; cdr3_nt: TGTGCCAGCTCGCCGATGTCCCAGCTGACTCACAATGAGCAGTTCTTC; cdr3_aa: CASSPMSQLTHNEQFF
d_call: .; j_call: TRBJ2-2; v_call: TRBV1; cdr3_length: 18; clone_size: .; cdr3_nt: TGCACCAGCGACAGGGGTTCCCCCCTCCACTATAACACCGGGGAGCTGTTTTTT; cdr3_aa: CTSDRGSPLHYNTGELFF
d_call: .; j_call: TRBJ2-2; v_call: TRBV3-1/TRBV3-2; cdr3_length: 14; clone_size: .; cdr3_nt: TGTGCCAGCAGCCAGCCACAGGGAAACGGGGAGCTGTTTTTT; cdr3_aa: CASSQPQGNGELFF
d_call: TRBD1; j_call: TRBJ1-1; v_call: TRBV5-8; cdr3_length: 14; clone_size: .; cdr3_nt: TGTGCCAGCAGATGGGGACAGTTGAACACTGAAGCTTTCTTT; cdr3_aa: CASRWGQLNTEAFF
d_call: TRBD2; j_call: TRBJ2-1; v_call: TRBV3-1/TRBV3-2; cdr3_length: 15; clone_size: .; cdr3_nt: TGTGCCAGCACCTTAGCGGGAGGGGTCTACAATGAGCAGTTCTTC; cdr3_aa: CASTLAGGVYNEQFF
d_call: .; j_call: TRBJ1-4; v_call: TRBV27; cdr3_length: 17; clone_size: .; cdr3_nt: TGTGCCAGCAGTTCGAACAGGGCGTGGGTAACTAATGAAAAACTGTTTTTT; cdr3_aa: CASSSNRAWVTNEKLFF
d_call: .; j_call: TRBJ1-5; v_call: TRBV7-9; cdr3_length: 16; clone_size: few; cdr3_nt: TGTGCCAGCAGCTTAGCGGAGGGGCCGGGCAATCAGCCCCAGCATTTT; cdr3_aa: CASSLAEGPGNQPQHF
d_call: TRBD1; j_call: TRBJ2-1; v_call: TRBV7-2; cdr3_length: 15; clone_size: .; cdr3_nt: TGTGCCAGCAGCATCGGGACAGGGGCCTACAATGAGCAGTTCTTC; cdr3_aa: CASSIGTGAYNEQFF
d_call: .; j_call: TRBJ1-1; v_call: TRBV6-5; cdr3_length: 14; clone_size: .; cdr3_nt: TGTGCCAGCAGTTACATGGGGCAGAACACTGAAGCTTTCTTT; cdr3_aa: CASSYMGQNTEAFF
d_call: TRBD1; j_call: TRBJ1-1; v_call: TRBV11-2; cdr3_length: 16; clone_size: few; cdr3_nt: TGTGCCAGCACCCTTTGGACAGGGATGGAGAACACTGAAGCTTTCTTT; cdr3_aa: CASTLWTGMENTEAFF
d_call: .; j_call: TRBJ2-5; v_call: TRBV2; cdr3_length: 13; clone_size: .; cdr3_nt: TGTGCCAGCAGTGAACAGGGAGGTGAGACCCAGTACTTC; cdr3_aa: CASSEQGGETQYF
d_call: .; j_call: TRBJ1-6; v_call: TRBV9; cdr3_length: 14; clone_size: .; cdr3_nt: TGTGCCAGCAGCGCCCAGGGGTTTAATTCACCCCTCCACTTT; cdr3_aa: CASSAQGFNSPLHF
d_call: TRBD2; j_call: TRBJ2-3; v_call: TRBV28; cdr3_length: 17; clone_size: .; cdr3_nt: TGTGCCAGCAGCCGCCTGGGAGCGGGAGCCTTCACAGATACGCAGTATTTT; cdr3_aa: CASSRLGAGAFTDTQYF
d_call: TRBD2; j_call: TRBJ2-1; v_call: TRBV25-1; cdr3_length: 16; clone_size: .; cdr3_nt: TGTGCCAGCAGTGATTCGGGGGGTAAAAGCTACAATGAGCAGTTCTTC; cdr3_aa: CASSDSGGKSYNEQFF
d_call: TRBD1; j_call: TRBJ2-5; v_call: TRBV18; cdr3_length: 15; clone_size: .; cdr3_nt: TGTGCCAGCTCACCGACAGGGGGGGTCCAAGAGACCCAGTACTTC; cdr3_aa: CASSPTGGVQETQYF
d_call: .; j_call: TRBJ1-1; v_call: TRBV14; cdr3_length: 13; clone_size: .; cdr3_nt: TGTGCCAGCAGCCCGGGAGCGAACACTGAAGCTTTCTTT; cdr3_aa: CASSPGANTEAFF
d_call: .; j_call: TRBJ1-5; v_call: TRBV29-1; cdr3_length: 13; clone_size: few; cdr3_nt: TGCAGCGTTGCATCAGTCACCGGGCAGCCCCAGCATTTT; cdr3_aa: CSVASVTGQPQHF
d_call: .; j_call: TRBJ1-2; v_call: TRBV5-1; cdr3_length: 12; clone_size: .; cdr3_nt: TGCGCCAGCAGCCCTGGACAGTGGGGCTACACCTTC; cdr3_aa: CASSPGQWGYTF
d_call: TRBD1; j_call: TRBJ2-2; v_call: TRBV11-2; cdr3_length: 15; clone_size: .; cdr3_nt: TGTGCCAGCAGCTTCACTTTACAGGGGACCGGGGAGCTGTTTTTT; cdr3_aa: CASSFTLQGTGELFF